The subject of this entry is one TCR beta chain. The antigen remains unidentified. Assay: immunoSEQ multiplex PCR; the TCRdb copy retains only in-frame clones and omits some. The sample contains about 180,000 clones, about 83% of which appear only once. This entry comes from a study of Ad26.COV2.S vaccination and SARS-CoV-2 variants. General study results and limits: There was reportedly substantial breadth in spike-specific CD8+ and CD4+ T cell responses after vaccination. Vaccine recipients posted higher spike-specific TCR breadth than their placebo counterparts.

The CDR3 runs 17 residues. Germline V gene data show CDR1 as MGHDK and CDR2 as SYGVNS. V trimming: 3 bases; J trimming: 11 bases; junction bases outside the gene matches: 20. The receptor was isolated from a human donor who had recovered from COVID-19. The rearrangement joins TRBV25-1 to TRBJ2-3, with TRBD2 matching 7 bases. The material sequenced was peripheral blood, taken after recovery from COVID-19. This CDR3 is CASSDRVAGSHGVGQYF. CDR3 DNA sequence: TGTGCCAGCAGTGACCGTGTAGCGGGCTCTCACGGGGTTGGGCAGTATTTT. The variable domain in full, completed from reference TRBV25-1 and TRBJ2-3, reads EADIYQTPRYLVIGTGKKITLECSQTMGHDKMYWYQQDPGMELHLIHYSYGVNSTEKGDLSSESTVSRIRTEHFPLTLESARPSHTSQYLCASSDRVAGSHGVGQYFGPGTRLTVL.